This TCR beta chain derives from a study of cytomegalovirus exposure and HLA in healthy donors. Findings of the study overall: Under in vitro conditions, three CMV-associated chains were confirmed as specific for CMV antigens. CMV serostatus was the sole immune exposure information available. Excluded: some indistinguishable V segments such as TRBV6-2 and TRBV6-3.

Both 60 Vbeta primers and 13 Jbeta primers went into the PCR. Libraries were prepared by immunoSEQ multiplex PCR; TCRdb keeps only in-frame clonotypes and omits some of them. Among 140,000 to 150,000 clones listed, roughly 80% were seen once. Healthy bone marrow donors formed the donor group. Concerning this clone: Its matching antigen is unknown.

CDR3 size: 18 residues. Germline CDR1 and CDR2: SGHRS and YFSETQ. Losses at the gene ends were 7 bases for V and 0 bases for J; bases not matched to a gene: 7. The TCR originated in a female donor in good health and CMV-seronegative. The chain couples TRBV5-1 to TRBJ2-1; 16 bases are a match to TRBD2. Sequenced sample: PBMCs. Here the CDR3 DNA reads TGCGCCAGCGGGACTAGCGGGAGGGCCCCTAGCTCCTACAATGAGCAGTTCTTC. Its protein is CASGTSGRAPSSYNEQFF.